This T cell receptor (beta chain) appears in the sequencing data of a study of CD8 T cells in ankylosing spondylitis. In TCRdb, the 5' RACE reads were re-called with MiXCR into one record per CDR3 protein. Among under 450,000 distinct CDR3 sequences listed, roughly 18% were seen once. As concerns this clonotype: The antigen is not known.

Study observations and caveats: Significantly higher representation of disease-linked clones was reported for matched ankylosing spondylitis synovial fluid. Ankylosing spondylitis blood seemed to carry a telltale TCR beta motif made of roughly eight highly homologous variants.

V was shortened by 1 base and J by 6 bases, with 12 bases between the two germline ends. CDR3 size: 14 residues. Germline V gene sequence: CDR1 SGHAT, CDR2 FQNNGV. The sample was blood, either unsorted or a sorted T cell fraction (not recorded which). V and J are TRBV11-2 and TRBJ1-1; D remains ambiguous. The origin of this receptor is a male donor with ankylosing spondylitis. As DNA, the CDR3 is TGTGCCAGCAGCTTAGGGGTTGGGTCAGCTGAAGCTTTCTTT. Amino acids: CASSLGVGSAEAFF.